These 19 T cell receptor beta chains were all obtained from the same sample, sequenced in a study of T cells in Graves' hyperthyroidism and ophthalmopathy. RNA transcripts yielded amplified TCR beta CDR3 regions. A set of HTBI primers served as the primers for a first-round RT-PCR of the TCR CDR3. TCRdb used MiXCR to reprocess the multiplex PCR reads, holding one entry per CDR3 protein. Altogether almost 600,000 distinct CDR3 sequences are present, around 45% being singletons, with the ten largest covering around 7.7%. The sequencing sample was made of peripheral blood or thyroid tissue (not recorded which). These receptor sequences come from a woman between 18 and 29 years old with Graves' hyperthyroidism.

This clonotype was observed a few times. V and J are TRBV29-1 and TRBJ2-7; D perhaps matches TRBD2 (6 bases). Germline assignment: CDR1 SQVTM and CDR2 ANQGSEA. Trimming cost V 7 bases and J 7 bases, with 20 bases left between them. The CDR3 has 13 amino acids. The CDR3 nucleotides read TGCAGCGGGGGGGACTTAGTAAGTTGGGAGCAGTACTTC. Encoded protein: CSGGDLVSWEQYF.

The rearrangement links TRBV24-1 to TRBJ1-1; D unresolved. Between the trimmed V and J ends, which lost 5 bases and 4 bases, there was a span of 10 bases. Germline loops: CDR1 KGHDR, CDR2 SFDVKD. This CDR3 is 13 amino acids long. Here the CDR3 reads CATSVLGSTEAFF. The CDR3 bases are TGTGCCACCAGTGTATTGGGTTCCACTGAAGCTTTCTTT.

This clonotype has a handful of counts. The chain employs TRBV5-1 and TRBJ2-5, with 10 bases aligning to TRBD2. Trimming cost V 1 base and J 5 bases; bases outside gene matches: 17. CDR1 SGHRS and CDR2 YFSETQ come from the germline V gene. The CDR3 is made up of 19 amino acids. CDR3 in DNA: TGCGCCAGCAGCTTGTTTTCTTTTCCTAGCGGGAGTCTTACGGAGACCCAGTACTTC. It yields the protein CASSLFSFPSGSLTETQYF. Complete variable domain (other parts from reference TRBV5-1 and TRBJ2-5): KAGVTQTPRYLIKTRGQQVTLSCSPISGHRSVSWYQQTPGQGLQFLFEYFSETQRNKGNFPGRFSGRQFSNSRSEMNVSTLELGDSALYLCASSLFSFPSGSLTETQYFGPGTRLLVL.

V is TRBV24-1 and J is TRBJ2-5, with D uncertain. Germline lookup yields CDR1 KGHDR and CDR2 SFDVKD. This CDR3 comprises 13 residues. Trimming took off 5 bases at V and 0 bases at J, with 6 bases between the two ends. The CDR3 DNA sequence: TGTGCCACCAGTGGGATATACCAAGAGACCCAGTACTTC. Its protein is CATSGIYQETQYF.

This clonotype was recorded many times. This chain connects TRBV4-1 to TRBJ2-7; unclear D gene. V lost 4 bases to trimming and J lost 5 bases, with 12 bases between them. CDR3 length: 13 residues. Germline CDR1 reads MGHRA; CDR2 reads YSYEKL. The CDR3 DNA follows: TGCGCCAGCAGCCTTTATTACTTGGACGAGCAGTACTTC. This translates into CASSLYYLDEQYF.

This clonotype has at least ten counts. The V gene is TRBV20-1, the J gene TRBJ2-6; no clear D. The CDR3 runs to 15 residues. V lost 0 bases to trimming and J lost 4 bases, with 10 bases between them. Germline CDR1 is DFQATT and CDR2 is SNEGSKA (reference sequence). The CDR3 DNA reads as TGCAGTGCTAGAGACCCGTTGTCCGGGGCCAACGTCCTGACTTTC. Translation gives CSARDPLSGANVLTF.

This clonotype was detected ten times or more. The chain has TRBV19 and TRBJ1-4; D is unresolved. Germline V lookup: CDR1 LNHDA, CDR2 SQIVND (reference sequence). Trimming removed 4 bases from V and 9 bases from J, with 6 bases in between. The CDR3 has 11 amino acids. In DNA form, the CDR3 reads TGTGCCAGTAGTACAGGTCAAAAACTGTTTTTT. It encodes CASSTGQKLFF. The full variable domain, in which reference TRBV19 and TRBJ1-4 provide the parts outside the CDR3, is DGGITQSPKYLFRKEGQNVTLSCEQNLNHDAMYWYRQDPGQGLRLIYYSQIVNDFQKGDIAEGYSVSREKKESFPLTVTSAQKNPTAFYLCASSTGQKLFFGSGTQLSVL.

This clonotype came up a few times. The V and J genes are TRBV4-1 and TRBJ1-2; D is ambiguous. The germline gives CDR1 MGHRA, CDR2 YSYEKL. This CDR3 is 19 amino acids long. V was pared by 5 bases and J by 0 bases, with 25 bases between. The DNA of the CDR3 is TGCGCCAGCAGCTCCCGGCAAGATTTTCAGGACCTAGCTAACTATGGCTACACCTTC. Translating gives CASSSRQDFQDLANYGYTF.

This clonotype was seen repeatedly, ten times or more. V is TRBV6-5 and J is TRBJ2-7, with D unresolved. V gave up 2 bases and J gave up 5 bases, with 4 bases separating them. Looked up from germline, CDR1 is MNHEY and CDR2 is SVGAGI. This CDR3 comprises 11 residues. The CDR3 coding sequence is TGTGCCAGCAGTTACGCGCACGAGCAGTACTTC. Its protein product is CASSYAHEQYF.

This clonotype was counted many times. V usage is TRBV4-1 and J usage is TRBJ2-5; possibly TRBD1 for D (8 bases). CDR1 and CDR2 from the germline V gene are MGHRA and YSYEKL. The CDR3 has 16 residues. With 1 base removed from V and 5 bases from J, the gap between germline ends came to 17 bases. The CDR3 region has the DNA TGCGCCAGCAGCCAAGTCCCGGACAGGGAGGGGGAGACCCAGTACTTC. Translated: CASSQVPDREGETQYF.

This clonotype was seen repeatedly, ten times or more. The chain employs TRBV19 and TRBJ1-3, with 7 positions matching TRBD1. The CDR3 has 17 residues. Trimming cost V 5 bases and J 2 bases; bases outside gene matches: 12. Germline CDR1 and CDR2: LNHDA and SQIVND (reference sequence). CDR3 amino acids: CASSPSTGEFAGNTIYF. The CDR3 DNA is TGTGCCAGTAGTCCGTCCACAGGGGAGTTCGCTGGAAACACCATATATTTT.

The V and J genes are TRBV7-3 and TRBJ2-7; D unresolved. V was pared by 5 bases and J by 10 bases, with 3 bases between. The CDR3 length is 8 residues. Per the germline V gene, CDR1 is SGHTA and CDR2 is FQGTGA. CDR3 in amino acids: CASSRQYF. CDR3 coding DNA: TGTGCCAGCAGCCGACAGTACTTC.

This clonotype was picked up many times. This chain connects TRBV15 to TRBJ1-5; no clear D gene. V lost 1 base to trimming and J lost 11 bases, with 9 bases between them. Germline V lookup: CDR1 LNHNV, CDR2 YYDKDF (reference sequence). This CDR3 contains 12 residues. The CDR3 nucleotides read TGTGCCACCAGCAGAGGTGCCCAGACCCAGCATTTT. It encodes CATSRGAQTQHF.

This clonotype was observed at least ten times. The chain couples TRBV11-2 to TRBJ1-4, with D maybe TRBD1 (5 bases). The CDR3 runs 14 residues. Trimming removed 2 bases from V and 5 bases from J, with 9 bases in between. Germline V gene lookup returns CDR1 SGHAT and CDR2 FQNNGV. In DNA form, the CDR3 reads TGTGCCAGCAGCTTAAGGGGTGGGAATGAAAAACTGTTTTTT. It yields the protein CASSLRGGNEKLFF.

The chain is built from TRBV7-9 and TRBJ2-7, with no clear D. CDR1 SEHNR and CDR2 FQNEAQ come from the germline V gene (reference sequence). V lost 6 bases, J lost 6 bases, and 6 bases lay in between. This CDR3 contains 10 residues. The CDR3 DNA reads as TGTGCCAGCAGACACTTCGAGCAGTACTTC. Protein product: CASRHFEQYF.

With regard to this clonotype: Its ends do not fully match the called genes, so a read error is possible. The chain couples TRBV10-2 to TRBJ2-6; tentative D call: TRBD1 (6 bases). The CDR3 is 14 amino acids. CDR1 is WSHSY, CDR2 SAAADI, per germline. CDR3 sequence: CAGSEGAGANVLTF. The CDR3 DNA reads TGCGCCGGCAGTGAGGGGGCTGGGGCCAACGTCCTGACTTTC.

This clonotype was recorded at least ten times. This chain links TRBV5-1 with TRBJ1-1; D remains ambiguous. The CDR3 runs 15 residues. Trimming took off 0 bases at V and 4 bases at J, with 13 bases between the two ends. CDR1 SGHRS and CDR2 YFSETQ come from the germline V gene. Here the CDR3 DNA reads TGCGCCAGCAGCTTGGAATATATGGGGTTCACTGAAGCTTTCTTT. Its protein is CASSLEYMGFTEAFF.

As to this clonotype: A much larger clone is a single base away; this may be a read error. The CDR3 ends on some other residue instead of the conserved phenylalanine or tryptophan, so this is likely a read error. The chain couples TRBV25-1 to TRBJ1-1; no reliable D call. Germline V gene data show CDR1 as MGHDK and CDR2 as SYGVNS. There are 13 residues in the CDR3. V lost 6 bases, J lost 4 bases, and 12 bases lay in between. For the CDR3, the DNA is TGTGCCAGCAGAATTGGACGGAGCACTGAAGCTTTCCTT. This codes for CASRIGRSTEAFL.

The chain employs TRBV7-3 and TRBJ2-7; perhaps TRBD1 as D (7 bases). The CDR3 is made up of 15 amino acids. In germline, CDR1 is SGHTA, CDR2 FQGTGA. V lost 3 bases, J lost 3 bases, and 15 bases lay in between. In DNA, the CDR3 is TGTGCCAGCAGCTTGACAGGGATGGGGGGCTACGAGCAGTACTTC. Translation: CASSLTGMGGYEQYF.